This T cell receptor beta chain was recovered during a study of blood T cell repertoires in COVID-19. Background on the study: There were acute and convalescent COVID-19 samples, and they came from the United States, Italy and Spain.

Trimming took off 6 bases at V and 0 bases at J, with 7 bases between the two ends. This CDR3 contains 13 residues. TCRdb keeps only in-frame clones here, not all; method: immunoSEQ multiplex PCR. The sample contains 120,000 or so clones, 88% of which appear only once. The V gene is TRBV12-3 or TRBV12-4, the J gene TRBJ2-3; D gene uncertain. This receptor was obtained from a woman aged 50 to 60 with active or convalescent COVID-19. Sequenced: peripheral blood. CDR3 protein: CASSLPSTDTQYF. The DNA for the CDR3 is TGTGCCAGCAGCCTCCCTAGCACAGATACGCAGTATTTT.